Listed below are T cell receptor beta chains from one sample, sequenced in a study of shared clonotypes between healthy human individuals. The repertoire was sequenced with immunoSEQ multiplex PCR; TCRdb's copy has only in-frame clones and lacks some. The repertoire holds about 600,000 clones, with just under 97% as singletons. Sequencing was carried out using naive CD8+ T cells sorted from blood. The receptors were sampled from a woman under 40 in good health. Both conserved end residues are part of each CDR3. D genes are given only for firm matches.

V gene	D gene	J gene	CDR3 protein	CDR3 DNA
TRBV28	NA	TRBJ2-3	CASKVRSLTDTQYF	TGTGCCAGCAAGGTACGGTCGCTCACAGATACGCAGTATTTT
TRBV28	NA	TRBJ2-7	CASSASGTGEQYF	TGTGCCAGCAGTGCCTCCGGGACGGGGGAGCAGTACTTC
TRBV7-3	NA	TRBJ1-1	CASSLTLRGGSNTEAFF	TGTGCCAGCAGCTTAACGTTACGTGGAGGCAGTAACACTGAAGCTTTCTTT
TRBV27	NA	TRBJ1-5	CASSAGSNQPQHF	TGTGCCAGCTCAGCAGGGAGCAATCAGCCCCAGCATTTT
TRBV6-5	NA	TRBJ2-1	CASSYSGHEQFF	TGTGCCAGCAGTTACTCGGGGCATGAGCAGTTCTTC
TRBV5-6	TRBD1	TRBJ2-3	CASSSPGQLTDTQYF	TGTGCCAGCAGCTCCCCGGGACAGCTCACAGATACGCAGTATTTT
TRBV7-9	NA	TRBJ1-2	CATPDGDRYGYTF	TGTGCCACCCCCGACGGGGACCGCTATGGCTACACCTTC
TRBV28	NA	TRBJ2-2	CASSRTGHSTGELFF	TGTGCCAGCAGTCGGACGGGACACAGCACCGGGGAGCTGTTTTTT
TRBV10-2	NA	TRBJ2-7	CASSLSFEQYF	TGCGCCAGCAGTCTCTCCTTCGAGCAGTACTTC
TRBV29-1	TRBD2	TRBJ2-1	CSAGPGDSGRGYEQFF	TGCAGCGCGGGCCCCGGGGATAGCGGGAGAGGCTATGAGCAGTTCTTC
TRBV10-3	NA	TRBJ2-2	CAIRVGTGELFF	TGTGCCATCAGGGTGGGGACCGGGGAGCTGTTTTTT
TRBV4-1	TRBD2	TRBJ2-1	CASSQVAGLRSGEQFF	TGCGCCAGCAGCCAAGTAGCGGGCCTCCGTTCAGGGGAGCAGTTCTTC
TRBV7-9	NA	TRBJ2-1	CATTPGFGGNEQFF	TGTGCCACCACCCCCGGGTTCGGTGGCAATGAGCAGTTCTTC